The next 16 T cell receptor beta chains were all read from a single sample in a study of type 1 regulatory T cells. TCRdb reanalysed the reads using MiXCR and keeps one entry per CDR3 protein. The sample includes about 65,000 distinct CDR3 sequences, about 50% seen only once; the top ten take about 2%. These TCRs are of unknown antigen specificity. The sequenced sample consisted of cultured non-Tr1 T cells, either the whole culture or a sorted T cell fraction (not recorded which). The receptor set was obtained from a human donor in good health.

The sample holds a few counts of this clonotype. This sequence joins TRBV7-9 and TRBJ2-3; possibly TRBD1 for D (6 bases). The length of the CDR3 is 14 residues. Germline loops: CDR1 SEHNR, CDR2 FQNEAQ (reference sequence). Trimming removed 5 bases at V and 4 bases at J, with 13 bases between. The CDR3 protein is CASSPGTSADTQYF. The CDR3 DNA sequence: TGTGCCAGCAGCCCCGGGACATCCGCAGATACGCAGTATTTT.

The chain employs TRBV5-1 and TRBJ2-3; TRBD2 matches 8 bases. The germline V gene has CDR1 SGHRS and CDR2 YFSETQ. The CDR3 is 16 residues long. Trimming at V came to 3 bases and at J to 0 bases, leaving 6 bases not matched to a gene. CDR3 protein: CASSWKAGASTDTQYF. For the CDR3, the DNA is TGCGCCAGCAGCTGGAAAGCGGGGGCTAGCACAGATACGCAGTATTTT.

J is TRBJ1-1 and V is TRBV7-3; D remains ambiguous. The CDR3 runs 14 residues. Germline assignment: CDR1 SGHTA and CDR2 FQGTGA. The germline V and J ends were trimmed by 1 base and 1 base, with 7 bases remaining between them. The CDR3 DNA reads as TGTGCCAGCAGCTTAAGTCCAGAGAACACTGAAGCTTTCTTT. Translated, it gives CASSLSPENTEAFF.

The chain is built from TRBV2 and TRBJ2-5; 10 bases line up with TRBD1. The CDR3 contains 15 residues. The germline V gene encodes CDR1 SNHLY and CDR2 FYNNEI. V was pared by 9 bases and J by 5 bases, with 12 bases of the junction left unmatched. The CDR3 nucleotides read TGTGCCAGTGGGAGGACAGGGGGAGTGGAGGAGACCCAGTACTTC. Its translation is CASGRTGGVEETQYF.

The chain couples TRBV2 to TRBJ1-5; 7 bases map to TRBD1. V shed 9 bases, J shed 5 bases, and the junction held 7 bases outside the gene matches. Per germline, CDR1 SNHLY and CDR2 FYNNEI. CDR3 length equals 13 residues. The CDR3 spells CASQGDSHQPQHF. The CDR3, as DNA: TGTGCCAGTCAAGGGGACAGCCATCAGCCCCAGCATTTT.

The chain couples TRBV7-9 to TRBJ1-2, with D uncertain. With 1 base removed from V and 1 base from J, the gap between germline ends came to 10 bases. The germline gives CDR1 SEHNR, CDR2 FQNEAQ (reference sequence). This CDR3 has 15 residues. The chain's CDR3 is CASSLDTAINYGYTF. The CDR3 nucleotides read TGTGCCAGCAGCTTAGACACAGCGATTAACTATGGCTACACCTTC.

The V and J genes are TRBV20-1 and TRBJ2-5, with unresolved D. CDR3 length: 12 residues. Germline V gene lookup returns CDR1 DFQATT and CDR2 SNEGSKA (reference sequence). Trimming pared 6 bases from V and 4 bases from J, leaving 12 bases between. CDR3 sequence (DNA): TGCAGTGCCCATATCTCATCAGAGACCCAGTACTTC. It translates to CSAHISSETQYF.

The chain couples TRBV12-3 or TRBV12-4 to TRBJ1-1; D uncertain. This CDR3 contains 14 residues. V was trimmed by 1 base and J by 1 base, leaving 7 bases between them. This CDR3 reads CASSLGRGNTEAFF. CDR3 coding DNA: TGTGCCAGCAGTTTAGGTCGGGGGAACACTGAAGCTTTCTTT.

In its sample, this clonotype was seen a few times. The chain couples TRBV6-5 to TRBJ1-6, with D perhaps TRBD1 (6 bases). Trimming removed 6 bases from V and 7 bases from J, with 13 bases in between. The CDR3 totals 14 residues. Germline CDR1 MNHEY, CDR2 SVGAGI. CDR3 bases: TGTGCCAGCAGACGATGGACAGAGAATTCACCCCTCCACTTT. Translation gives CASRRWTENSPLHF.

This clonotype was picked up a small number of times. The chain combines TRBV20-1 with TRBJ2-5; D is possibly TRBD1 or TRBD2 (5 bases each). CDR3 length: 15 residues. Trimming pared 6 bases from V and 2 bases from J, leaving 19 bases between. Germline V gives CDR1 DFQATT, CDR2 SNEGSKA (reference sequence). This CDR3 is CSAPPGTEKQETQYF. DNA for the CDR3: TGCAGTGCCCCACCCGGGACGGAGAAACAAGAGACCCAGTACTTC.

The CDR3 region is CASSLFREETQYF. CDR3 coding DNA: TGTGCCAGCAGCTTATTTCGGGAAGAGACCCAGTACTTC. The chain recombines TRBV7-2 with TRBJ2-5; D unclear. Trimming left V 2 bases short and J 3 bases short, with 7 bases between. From germline, CDR1 is SGHTA and CDR2 FQGNSA. The CDR3 loop spans 13 amino acids.

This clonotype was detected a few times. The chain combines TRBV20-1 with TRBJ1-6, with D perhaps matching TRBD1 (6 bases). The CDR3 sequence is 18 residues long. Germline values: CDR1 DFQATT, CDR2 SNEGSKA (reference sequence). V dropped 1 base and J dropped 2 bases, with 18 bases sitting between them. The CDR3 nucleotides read TGCAGTGCTAGAGTATCGAGGGGGGGAGTTCCCTATAATTCACCCCTCCACTTT. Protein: CSARVSRGGVPYNSPLHF.

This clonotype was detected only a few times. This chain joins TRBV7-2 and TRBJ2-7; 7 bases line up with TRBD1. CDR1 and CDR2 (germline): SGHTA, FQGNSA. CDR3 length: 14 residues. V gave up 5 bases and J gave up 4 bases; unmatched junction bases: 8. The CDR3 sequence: CASSPDRDYYEQYF. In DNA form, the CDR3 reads TGTGCCAGCAGCCCAGACAGGGATTATTACGAGCAGTACTTC. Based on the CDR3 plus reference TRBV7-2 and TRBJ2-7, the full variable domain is GAGVSQSPSNKVTEKGKDVELRCDPISGHTALYWYRQSLGQGLEFLIYFQGNSAPDKSGLPSDRFSAERTGGSVSTLTIQRTQQEDSAVYLCASSPDRDYYEQYFGPGTRLTVT.

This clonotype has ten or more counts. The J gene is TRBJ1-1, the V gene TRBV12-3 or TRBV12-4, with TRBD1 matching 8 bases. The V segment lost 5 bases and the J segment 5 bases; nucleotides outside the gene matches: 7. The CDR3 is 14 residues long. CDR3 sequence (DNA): TGTGCCAGCAGTCCCGGACAGGGAGGTACTGAAGCTTTCTTT. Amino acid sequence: CASSPGQGGTEAFF.

Here the CDR3 DNA reads TGTGCCAGCAGCTTGGGACTAGCGCCTGCGACCCAGTACTTC. Translating it yields CASSLGLAPATQYF. The J gene is TRBJ2-5, the V gene TRBV7-2; 10 bases are shared with TRBD2. Germline values: CDR1 SGHTA, CDR2 FQGNSA. This CDR3 is built from 14 residues. Trimming removed 3 bases from V and 7 bases from J; junction bases left unmatched: 5.

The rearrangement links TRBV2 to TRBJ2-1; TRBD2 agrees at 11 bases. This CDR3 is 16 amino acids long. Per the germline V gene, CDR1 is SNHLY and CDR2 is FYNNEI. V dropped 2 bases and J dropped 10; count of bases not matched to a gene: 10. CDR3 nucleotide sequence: TGTGCCAGCAGTGAACGTGTAGCGGGGGGGCGAAGAGAGCAGTTCTTC. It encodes CASSERVAGGRREQFF. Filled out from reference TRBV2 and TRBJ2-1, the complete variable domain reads EPEVTQTPSHQVTQMGQEVILRCVPISNHLYFYWYRQILGQKVEFLVSFYNNEISEKSEIFDDQFSVERPDGSNFTLKIRSTKLEDSAMYFCASSERVAGGRREQFFGPGTRLTVL.